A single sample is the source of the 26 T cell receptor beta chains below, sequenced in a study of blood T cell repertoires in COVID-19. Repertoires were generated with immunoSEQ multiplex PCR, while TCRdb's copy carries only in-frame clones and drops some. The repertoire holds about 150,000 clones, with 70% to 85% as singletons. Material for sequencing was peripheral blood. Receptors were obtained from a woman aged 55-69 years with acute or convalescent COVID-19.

The CDR3 loop is CASSRPQGGNTEAFF. The DNA of the CDR3 is TGTGCCAGTAGTAGGCCGCAGGGTGGGAACACTGAAGCTTTCTTT. The genes are TRBV19 and TRBJ1-1; a possible D gene is TRBD1 (5 bases). Germline V gives CDR1 LNHDA, CDR2 SQIVND (reference sequence). Trimming cost V 4 bases and J 1 base, with 13 bases left between them. This CDR3 comprises 15 residues.

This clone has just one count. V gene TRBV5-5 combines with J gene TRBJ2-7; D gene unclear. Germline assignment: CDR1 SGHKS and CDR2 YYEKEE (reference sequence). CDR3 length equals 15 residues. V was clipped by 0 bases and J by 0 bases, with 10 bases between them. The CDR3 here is CASSLVWAGSYEQYF. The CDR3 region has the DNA TGTGCCAGCAGCTTGGTGTGGGCAGGCTCCTACGAGCAGTACTTC.

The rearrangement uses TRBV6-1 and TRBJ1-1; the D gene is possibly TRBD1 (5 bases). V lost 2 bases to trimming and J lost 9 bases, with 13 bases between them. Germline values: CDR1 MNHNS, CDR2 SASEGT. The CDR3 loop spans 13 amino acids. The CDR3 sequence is CASSERVGRKAFF. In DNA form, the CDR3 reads TGTGCCAGCAGTGAACGGGTGGGGCGGAAAGCTTTCTTT.

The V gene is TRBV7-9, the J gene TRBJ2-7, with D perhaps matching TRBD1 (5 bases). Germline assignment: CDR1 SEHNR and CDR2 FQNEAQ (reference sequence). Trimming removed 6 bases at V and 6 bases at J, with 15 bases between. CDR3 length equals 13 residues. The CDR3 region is CASSEAGKGEQYV. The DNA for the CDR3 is TGTGCCAGCAGTGAAGCAGGGAAAGGCGAGCAGTACGTC.

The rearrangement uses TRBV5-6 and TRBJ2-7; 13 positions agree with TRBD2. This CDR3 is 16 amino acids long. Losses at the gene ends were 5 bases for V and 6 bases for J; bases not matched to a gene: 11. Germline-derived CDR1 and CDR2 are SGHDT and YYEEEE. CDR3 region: CASRLRTSGGVGEQYV. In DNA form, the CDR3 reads TGTGCCAGCAGATTGCGGACTAGCGGGGGAGTAGGCGAGCAGTACGTC.

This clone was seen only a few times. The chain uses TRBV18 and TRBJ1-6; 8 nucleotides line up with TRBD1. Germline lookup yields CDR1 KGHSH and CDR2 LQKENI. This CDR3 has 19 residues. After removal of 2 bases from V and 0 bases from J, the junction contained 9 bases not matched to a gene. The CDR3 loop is CASSPGQGPLSSYNSPLHF. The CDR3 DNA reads TGTGCCAGCTCACCAGGACAGGGTCCCCTAAGCTCCTATAATTCACCCCTCCACTTT.

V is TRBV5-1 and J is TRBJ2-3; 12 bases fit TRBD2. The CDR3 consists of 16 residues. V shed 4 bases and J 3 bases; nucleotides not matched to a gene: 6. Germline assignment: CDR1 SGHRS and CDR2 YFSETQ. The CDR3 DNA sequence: TGCGCCAGCAGCCCCGGGACTAGCGGGCCGACAGATACGCAGTATTTT. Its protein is CASSPGTSGPTDTQYF.

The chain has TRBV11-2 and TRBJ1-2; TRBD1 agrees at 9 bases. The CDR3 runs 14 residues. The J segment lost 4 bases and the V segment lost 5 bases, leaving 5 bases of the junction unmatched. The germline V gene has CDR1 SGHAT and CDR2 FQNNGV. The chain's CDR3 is CASSRDREVYGYTF. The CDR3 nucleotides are TGTGCCAGCAGCCGGGACAGGGAGGTCTATGGCTACACCTTC.

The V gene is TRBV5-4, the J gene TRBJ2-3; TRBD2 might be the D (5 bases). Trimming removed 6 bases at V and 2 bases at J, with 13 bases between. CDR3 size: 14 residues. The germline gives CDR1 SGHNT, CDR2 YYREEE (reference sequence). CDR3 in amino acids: CASKGVGDTDTQYF. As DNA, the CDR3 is TGTGCCAGCAAGGGAGTAGGCGACACAGATACGCAGTATTTT.

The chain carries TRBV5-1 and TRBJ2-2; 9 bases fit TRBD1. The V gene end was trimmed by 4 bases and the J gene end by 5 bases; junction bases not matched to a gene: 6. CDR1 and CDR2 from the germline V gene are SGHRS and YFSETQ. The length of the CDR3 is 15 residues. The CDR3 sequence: CASSQGTGRTGELFF. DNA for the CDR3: TGCGCCAGCAGCCAAGGGACAGGGCGGACCGGGGAGCTGTTTTTT.

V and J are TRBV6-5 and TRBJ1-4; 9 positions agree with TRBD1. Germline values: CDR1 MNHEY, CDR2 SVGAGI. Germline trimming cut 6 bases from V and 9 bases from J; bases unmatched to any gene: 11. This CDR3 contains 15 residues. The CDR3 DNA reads TGTGCCAGCAGCGCGGGCGGGACAGGGTCTCAAAAACTGTTTTTT. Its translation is CASSAGGTGSQKLFF.

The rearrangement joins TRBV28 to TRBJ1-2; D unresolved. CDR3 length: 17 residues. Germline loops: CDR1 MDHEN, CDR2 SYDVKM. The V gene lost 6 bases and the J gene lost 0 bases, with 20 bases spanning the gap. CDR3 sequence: CASRGSSIPRANYGYTF. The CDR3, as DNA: TGTGCCAGCAGAGGTAGCTCCATCCCCAGAGCTAACTATGGCTACACCTTC.

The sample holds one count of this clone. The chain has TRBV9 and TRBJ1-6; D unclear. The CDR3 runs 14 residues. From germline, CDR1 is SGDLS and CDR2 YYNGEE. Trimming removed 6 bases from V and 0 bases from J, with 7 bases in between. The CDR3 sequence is CASTSSSYNSPLHF. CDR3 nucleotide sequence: TGTGCCAGCACCTCTAGCTCCTATAATTCACCCCTCCACTTT.

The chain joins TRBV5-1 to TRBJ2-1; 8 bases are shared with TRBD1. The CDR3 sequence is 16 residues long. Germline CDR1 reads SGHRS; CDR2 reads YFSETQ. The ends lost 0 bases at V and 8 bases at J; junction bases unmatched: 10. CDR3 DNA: TGCGCCAGCAGCTTGGGGCCGGGACAGGAAGGCTATGAGCAGTTCTTC. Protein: CASSLGPGQEGYEQFF.

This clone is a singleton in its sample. CDR3 amino acids: CASSPGASGGFQETQYF. The CDR3 DNA sequence: TGTGCCAGCAGCCCCGGGGCTAGCGGGGGGTTCCAAGAGACCCAGTACTTC. The chain has TRBV9 and TRBJ2-5; 11 bases are a match to TRBD2. V lost 4 bases and J lost 1; bases outside the gene matches: 9. Germline-derived CDR1 and CDR2 are SGDLS and YYNGEE. CDR3 length: 17 residues.

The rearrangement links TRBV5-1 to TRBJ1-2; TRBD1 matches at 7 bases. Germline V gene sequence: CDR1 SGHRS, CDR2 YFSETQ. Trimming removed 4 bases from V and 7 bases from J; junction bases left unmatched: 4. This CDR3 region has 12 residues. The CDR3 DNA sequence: TGCGCCAGCAGCCAGGGGGGATTTGGCTACACCTTC. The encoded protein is CASSQGGFGYTF.

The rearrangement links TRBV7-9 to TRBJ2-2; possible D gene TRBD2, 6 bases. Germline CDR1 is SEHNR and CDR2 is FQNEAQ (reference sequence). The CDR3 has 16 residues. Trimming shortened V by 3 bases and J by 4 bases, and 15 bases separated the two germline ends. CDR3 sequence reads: CASSFETSDRTGELFF. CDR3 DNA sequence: TGTGCCAGCAGCTTCGAGACTAGTGATCGCACCGGGGAGCTGTTTTTT.

The CDR3 spells CASSQGAQGSYEQYF. The CDR3 DNA reads as TGTGCCAGCAGCCAAGGAGCTCAGGGTTCCTACGAGCAGTACTTC. The rearrangement links TRBV4-2 to TRBJ2-7; maybe TRBD1 (5 bases). Trimming took 1 base from V and 1 from J, leaving 11 bases between them. The CDR3 runs 15 residues. CDR1 LGHNA and CDR2 YNFKEQ come from the germline V gene.

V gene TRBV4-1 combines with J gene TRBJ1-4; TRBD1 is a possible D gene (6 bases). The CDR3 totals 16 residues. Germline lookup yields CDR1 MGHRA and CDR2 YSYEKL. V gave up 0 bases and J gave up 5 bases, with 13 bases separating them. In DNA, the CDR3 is TGCGCCAGCAGCCAAGATTTTTGGGGGCCCAATGAAAAACTGTTTTTT. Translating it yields CASSQDFWGPNEKLFF.

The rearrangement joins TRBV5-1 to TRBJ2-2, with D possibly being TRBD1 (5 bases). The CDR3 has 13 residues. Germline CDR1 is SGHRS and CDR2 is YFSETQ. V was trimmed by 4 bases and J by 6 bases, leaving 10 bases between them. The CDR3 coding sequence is TGCGCCAGCAGCCTTCCAGGGTCCGGGGAGCTGTTTTTT. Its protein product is CASSLPGSGELFF.

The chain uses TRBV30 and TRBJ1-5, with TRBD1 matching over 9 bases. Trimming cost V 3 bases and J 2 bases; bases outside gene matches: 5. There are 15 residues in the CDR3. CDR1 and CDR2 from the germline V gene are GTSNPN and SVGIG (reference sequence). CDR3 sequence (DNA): TGTGCCTGGAGGCCACAGGGGGCGGGCAATCAGCCCCAGCATTTT. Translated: CAWRPQGAGNQPQHF.

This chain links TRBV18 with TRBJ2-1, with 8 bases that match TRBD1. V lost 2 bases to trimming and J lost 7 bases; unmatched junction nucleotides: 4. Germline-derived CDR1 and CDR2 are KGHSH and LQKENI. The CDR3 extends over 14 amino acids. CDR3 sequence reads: CASSPMDRENEQFF. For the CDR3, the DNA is TGTGCCAGCTCACCAATGGACAGGGAGAATGAGCAGTTCTTC.

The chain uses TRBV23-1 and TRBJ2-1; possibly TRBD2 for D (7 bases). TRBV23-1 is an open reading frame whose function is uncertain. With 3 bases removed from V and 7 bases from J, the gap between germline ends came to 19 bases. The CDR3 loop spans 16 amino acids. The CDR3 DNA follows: TGCGCCAGCAGTCAGTCGCGGGGGCCTGCTCGAAATGAGCAGTTCTTC. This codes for CASSQSRGPARNEQFF.

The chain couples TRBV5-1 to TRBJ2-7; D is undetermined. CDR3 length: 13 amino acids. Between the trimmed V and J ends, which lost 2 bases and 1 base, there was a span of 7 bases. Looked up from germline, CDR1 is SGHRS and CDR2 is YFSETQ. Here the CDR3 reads CASSFDNSYEQYV. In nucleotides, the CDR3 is TGCGCCAGCAGCTTTGACAATTCCTACGAGCAGTACGTC.

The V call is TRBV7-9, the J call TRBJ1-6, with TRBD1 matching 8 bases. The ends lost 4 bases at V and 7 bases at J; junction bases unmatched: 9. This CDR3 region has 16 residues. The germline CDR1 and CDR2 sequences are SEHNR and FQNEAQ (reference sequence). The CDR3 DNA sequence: TGTGCCAGCAGCTCCGGACAGGGAGGGAACAATTCACCCCTCCACTTT. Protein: CASSSGQGGNNSPLHF. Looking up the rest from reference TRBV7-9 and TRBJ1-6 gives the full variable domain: DTGVSQNPRHKITKRGQNVTFRCDPISEHNRLYWYRQTLGQGPEFLTYFQNEAQLEKSRLLSDRFSAERPKGSFSTLEIQRTEQGDSAMYLCASSSGQGGNNSPLHFGNGTRLTVT.

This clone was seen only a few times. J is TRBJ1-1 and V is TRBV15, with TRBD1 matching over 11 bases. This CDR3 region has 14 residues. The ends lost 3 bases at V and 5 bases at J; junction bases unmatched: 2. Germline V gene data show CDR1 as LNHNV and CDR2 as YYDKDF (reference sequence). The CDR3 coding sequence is TGTGCCACCAGCAGGGGACAGGGGGGGACTGAAGCTTTCTTT. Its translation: CATSRGQGGTEAFF.